This TCR beta chain was recovered during a study of CD8+CD57+ T cells in acquired aplastic anemia. Study overall: Across the sorted CD4+ and CD8+ cells, DNA amounts averaged approximately 3.1 ug.

The length of the CDR3 is 16 residues. The V gene's germline CDR1 is SGDLS and CDR2 YYNGEE. Profiling of TCR beta VDJ combinations and CDR3 sequences used genomic DNA as template. TCRdb used MiXCR to reprocess the reads, holding one entry per CDR3 protein. The sample lists just over 40,000 distinct CDR3 sequences; 60% to 80% were seen once. Turning to this clonotype: Its antigen is undetermined. A much more abundant neighbour one base away suggests this may be a read error.

Regarding the study as a whole: Roughly 31 was the count of CD8+ CDR3 sequences that patients shared with controls.

Patients picked for sequencing had shown CD8+CD57+ cell expansion detected by flow cytometry. At blood sampling, none of the patients had yet received therapy. The sequencing sample was made of sorted CD4+, CD8+, or CD8+CD57+ T cells (not recorded which) from PBMCs. The TCR was taken from a human donor with aplastic anemia. The chain employs TRBV9 and TRBJ2-3, with a possible D match to TRBD2 (6 bases). CDR3 nucleotides: TGTGCCAGCAGCAGGGGTAGGGGAACTAGCACAGATACGCGGTATTTT. The encoded protein is CASSRGRGTSTDTRYF.